The sequence of this T cell receptor beta chain was determined in a study of T cell repertoires in cytomegalovirus infection. Turning to the study itself: Recently identified HLA-C-restricted CMV epitopes and well-studied HLA-B-restricted CMV epitopes were used by the study.

TCRdb re-called the reads with MiXCR, one entry per CDR3 protein. Here the sample spans around 200,000 distinct CDR3 sequences, less than 50% being singletons. Study results and caveats: CMV carriers having the relevant HLA were flagged by cumulative public TCR beta family frequency.

The sample holds many counts of this clonotype. What it binds is not known. The V gene's germline CDR1 is SGHTA and CDR2 FQGNSA. V was clipped by 4 bases and J by 0 bases; unmatched bases: 6. This CDR3 contains 15 residues. J is TRBJ2-7 and V is TRBV7-2; 7 nucleotides agree with TRBD1. This receptor was obtained from a human donor in good health (CMV status not recorded). Some clones in this sample may be carry-over from other donors' samples. This specimen was CD8+ T cells from cultured PBMCs, taken from culture after CMV antigen stimulation. The CDR3 sequence is CASSSWDSYSYEQYF. The CDR3, as DNA: TGTGCCAGCAGCTCTTGGGACAGCTACTCCTACGAGCAGTACTTC.